The T cell receptor beta chain under discussion was sequenced for a study of cytomegalovirus exposure and HLA in healthy donors. Across the whole study: Early release data held tens of millions of unique TCRs from HLA-typed donors.

Primers included in the PCR were 60 Vbeta and 13 Jbeta primers. Produced via immunoSEQ multiplex PCR; TCRdb's table is partial and in-frame only. In the table there are approximately 61,000 clones, around 82% of which are singletons. The receptor was isolated from a man aged 18 to 29 in good health and CMV-seropositive. Material for sequencing was PBMCs.

The CDR3 loop is CASLGRGDRTTKGDEQYF. The DNA for the CDR3 is TGTGCCAGCTTGGGGCGGGGGGACAGAACTACGAAAGGCGACGAGCAGTACTTC. The V call is TRBV28, the J call TRBJ2-7; tentative D call: TRBD2 (8 bases). The length of the CDR3 is 18 residues. V lost 8 bases and J 5 bases, leaving 31 bases between the germline ends. Germline-derived CDR1 and CDR2 are MDHEN and SYDVKM.